This entry lists 19 T cell receptor beta chains sequenced from one sample in a study of a mutant IDH1 vaccine in newly diagnosed glioma. The time point: week 11, during vaccination. In the vaccine, a single dose held 300 ug of the mutant IDH1 20-mer peptide, along with topical imiquimod. Libraries were prepared by immunoSEQ multiplex PCR; TCRdb keeps only in-frame clonotypes and omits some of them. Here the sample spans around 33,000 clones, roughly 89% being singletons. These receptors' targets are unknown. The specimen was PBMCs, collected from a glioma patient whose treatment included an IDH1 peptide vaccine. All receptors derive from a man aged 18 to 30 with glioma.

The genes are TRBV4-2 and TRBJ1-3, with D perhaps TRBD1 (6 bases). The CDR3 sequence is 15 residues long. Trimming took off 4 bases at V and 0 bases at J, with 10 bases between the two ends. The germline CDR1 and CDR2 sequences are LGHNA and YNFKEQ. The CDR3 DNA is TGTGCCAGCAGCCTCGGGACAATCTCTGGAAACACCATATATTTT. It codes for CASSLGTISGNTIYF.

The CDR3 coding sequence is TGTGCCAGTATGGGGCCTGAAGCTTTCTTT. Its translation is CASMGPEAFF. The chain combines TRBV19 with TRBJ1-1, with D perhaps matching TRBD1 (5 bases). Germline assignment: CDR1 LNHDA and CDR2 SQIVND (reference sequence). The CDR3 length is 10 residues. V lost 7 bases and J 6 bases, leaving 6 bases between the germline ends.

The chain combines TRBV28 with TRBJ1-5; tentatively, D is TRBD1 (5 bases). This CDR3 has 14 residues. Germline CDR1 MDHEN, CDR2 SYDVKM. V lost 3 bases to trimming and J lost 1 base, with 7 bases between them. The CDR3 protein is CASSLGESNQPQHF. CDR3 coding DNA: TGTGCCAGCAGTTTGGGGGAGAGCAATCAGCCCCAGCATTTT.

The rearrangement uses TRBV30 and TRBJ2-5; D is possibly TRBD1 (6 bases). The CDR3 has 14 residues. CDR1 and CDR2 from the germline V gene are GTSNPN and SVGIG (reference sequence). The V gene lost 2 bases and the J gene lost 4 bases, with 14 bases spanning the gap. CDR3 residues: CAWSIRQGGETQYF. In DNA, the CDR3 is TGTGCCTGGAGTATCCGACAAGGGGGAGAGACCCAGTACTTC.

This chain uses TRBV5-1 with TRBJ2-1, with D maybe TRBD2 (5 bases). This CDR3 spans 15 amino acids. Trimming pared 5 bases from V and 8 bases from J, leaving 20 bases between. CDR1 is SGHRS and CDR2 is YFSETQ in the germline V gene. The CDR3 nucleotides read TGCGCCAGCAGGGCCGCACTGAGCGGTTTATATGAGCAGTTCTTC. Amino acid sequence: CASRAALSGLYEQFF.

The rearrangement joins TRBV4-1 to TRBJ2-5; 8 bases match TRBD2. The CDR3 length is 18 residues. Germline V gives CDR1 MGHRA, CDR2 YSYEKL. The V segment lost 5 bases and the J segment 0 bases; nucleotides outside the gene matches: 14. The CDR3 nucleotides read TGCGCCAGCAGCTTCCGGACTAGCCTCCCATTGTACCAAGAGACCCAGTACTTC. It is translated as CASSFRTSLPLYQETQYF.

The chain employs TRBV19 and TRBJ1-1; D unclear. CDR3 size: 13 residues. Looked up from germline, CDR1 is LNHDA and CDR2 is SQIVND (reference sequence). V gave up 5 bases and J gave up 5 bases, with 12 bases separating them. DNA of the CDR3: TGTGCCAGTAGTGTGAGCACGAGGACTGAAGCTTTCTTT. It yields the protein CASSVSTRTEAFF.

J is TRBJ2-2 and V is TRBV30; no definite D call. Trimming took 3 bases from V and 3 from J, leaving 8 bases between them. This CDR3 comprises 13 residues. Germline V gene data show CDR1 as GTSNPN and CDR2 as SVGIG (reference sequence). For the CDR3, the DNA is TGTGCCTGGAGCGTAGACCACACCGGGGAGCTGTTTTTT. It is translated as CAWSVDHTGELFF. Filled out from reference TRBV30 and TRBJ2-2, the complete variable domain reads SQTIHQWPATLVQPVGSPLSLECTVEGTSNPNLYWYRQAAGRGLQLLFYSVGIGQISSEVPQNLSASRPQDRQFILSSKKLLLSDSGFYLCAWSVDHTGELFFGEGSRLTVL.

The rearrangement uses TRBV4-3 and TRBJ1-2; D unresolved. The CDR3 length is 16 residues. From germline, CDR1 is LGHNA and CDR2 YSLEER. V was cut by 0 bases and J by 4 bases, with 15 bases left in between. CDR3 residues: CASSQDLPAGRYGYTF. In nucleotides, the CDR3 is TGCGCCAGCAGCCAAGATTTGCCAGCCGGGCGCTATGGCTACACCTTC.

The chain carries TRBV28 and TRBJ2-7, with D unresolved. The germline V gene encodes CDR1 MDHEN and CDR2 SYDVKM. Deletions cut 6 bases from V and 2 bases from J, with 14 bases between. The CDR3 has 14 residues. This chain's CDR3 is CASSPGISAYEQYF. The CDR3 DNA sequence: TGTGCCAGCAGCCCTGGTATCAGCGCCTACGAGCAGTACTTC.

This chain links TRBV6-5 with TRBJ2-5, with 7 bases matching TRBD1. Germline CDR1 is MNHEY and CDR2 is SVGAGI. V lost 7 bases and J lost 3; bases outside the gene matches: 11. This CDR3 has 15 amino acids. The DNA for the CDR3 is TGTGCCAGCACCTTTATCGGGACAGCAAAAGAGACCCAGTACTTC. This translates into CASTFIGTAKETQYF.

V is TRBV7-2 and J is TRBJ2-1; possible D gene TRBD2, 5 bases. The V gene's germline CDR1 is SGHTA and CDR2 FQGNSA. This CDR3 spans 13 amino acids. The V end lost 2 bases, the J end lost 6 bases, and 8 bases lay between the germline ends. The CDR3 DNA sequence: TGTGCCAGCAGCTTACCTAGCAGCAATGAGCAGTTCTTC. Its translation: CASSLPSSNEQFF.

This chain joins TRBV19 and TRBJ2-7, with TRBD1 identical over 7 bases. Germline CDR1 LNHDA, CDR2 SQIVND (reference sequence). The CDR3 loop spans 14 amino acids. V was clipped by 5 bases and J by 2 bases; unmatched bases: 6. Here the CDR3 reads CASSSTGRTYEQYF. In DNA form, the CDR3 reads TGTGCCAGTAGTTCGACAGGGCGTACCTACGAGCAGTACTTC.

V is TRBV5-1 and J is TRBJ2-5, with a tentative D call TRBD2 (7 bases). This CDR3 spans 16 amino acids. Per germline, CDR1 SGHRS and CDR2 YFSETQ. V lost 0 bases and J lost 4, with 16 bases in between. The CDR3 loop reads CASSLASRGGPETQYF. The CDR3 DNA reads TGCGCCAGCAGCTTGGCGAGTAGGGGGGGGCCAGAGACCCAGTACTTC. Drawing the rest from reference TRBV5-1 and TRBJ2-5, the complete variable domain is KAGVTQTPRYLIKTRGQQVTLSCSPISGHRSVSWYQQTPGQGLQFLFEYFSETQRNKGNFPGRFSGRQFSNSRSEMNVSTLELGDSALYLCASSLASRGGPETQYFGPGTRLLVL.

V and J are TRBV25-1 and TRBJ1-1; TRBD1 is a possible D gene (5 bases). V was pared by 6 bases and J by 6 bases, with 14 bases between. Germline assignment: CDR1 MGHDK and CDR2 SYGVNS. The CDR3 length is 13 residues. CDR3 nucleotides: TGTGCCAGCAGCACGGGGGATGCGCCTGAAGCTTTCTTT. Amino acid sequence: CASSTGDAPEAFF.

J is TRBJ1-2 and V is TRBV15; 7 nucleotides line up with TRBD1. The CDR3 covers 16 residues. The ends lost 0 bases at V and 0 bases at J; junction bases unmatched: 4. CDR1 is LNHNV and CDR2 is YYDKDF in the germline V gene (reference sequence). The chain's CDR3 is CATSRDPGTANYGYTF. The CDR3 nucleotides are TGTGCCACCAGCAGAGATCCTGGGACAGCTAACTATGGCTACACCTTC.

The gene calls are TRBV4-1 and TRBJ1-2; D may be TRBD1 (5 bases). The germline V and J ends were trimmed by 0 bases and 2 bases, with 7 bases remaining between them. Germline V lookup: CDR1 MGHRA, CDR2 YSYEKL. The CDR3 is 14 residues long. The CDR3 nucleotides read TGCGCCAGCAGCCAAGACGCAGGGAACTATGGCTACACCTTC. Translation gives CASSQDAGNYGYTF.

The chain joins TRBV30 to TRBJ1-3; D is undetermined. CDR1 and CDR2 (germline): GTSNPN, SVGIG (reference sequence). The V gene lost 4 bases and the J gene lost 6 bases, with 10 bases spanning the gap. The CDR3 totals 12 residues. DNA for the CDR3: TGTGCCTGGACCATAGGAGAAAACACCATATATTTT. It is translated as CAWTIGENTIYF.

The gene calls are TRBV5-6 and TRBJ1-1, with D perhaps TRBD1 (6 bases). The CDR3 loop spans 15 amino acids. Germline-derived CDR1 and CDR2 are SGHDT and YYEEEE. V gave up 4 bases and J gave up 7 bases, with 20 bases separating them. In nucleotides, the CDR3 is TGTGCCAGCAGCCCGGACGGGGGCAGAAGCCTTGAAGCTTTCTTT. This translates into CASSPDGGRSLEAFF.